The rows below give T cell receptor beta chains drawn from one sample of a study of T cells expressing NK-cell markers. With the 5' RACE reads reprocessed, TCRdb shows one record per CDR3 protein and no DNA. This sample's table reports 90,000 to 130,000 distinct CDR3 sequences. The sample consisted of blood T cells: a sorted CD56 or NKG2C T cell subset, CD4+ or CD8+ T cells, or bulk PBMC T cells (not recorded which). The receptors were sampled from a woman aged 18 to 75 in good health. The CDR3 runs from the conserved cysteine through the conserved F or W.

v_call: TRBV29-1; j_call: TRBJ2-7; cdr3_aa: CSVRDRGSEQYF
v_call: TRBV27; j_call: TRBJ2-3; cdr3_aa: CASSLSTAASTDTQYF
v_call: TRBV12-3/TRBV12-4; j_call: TRBJ2-7; cdr3_aa: CAISFEGLHEQYF
v_call: TRBV6-1; j_call: TRBJ2-1; cdr3_aa: CASRTSGKGDEQFF
v_call: TRBV6-4; j_call: TRBJ2-1; cdr3_aa: CASSRRGNYNEQFF
v_call: TRBV7-9; j_call: TRBJ1-3; cdr3_aa: CASSPRDSGNTIYF
v_call: TRBV29-1; j_call: TRBJ1-3; cdr3_aa: CSVGTSGNTIYF
v_call: TRBV6-5; j_call: TRBJ2-7; cdr3_aa: CASSYGGERDEQYF
v_call: TRBV5-1; j_call: TRBJ2-1; cdr3_aa: CASSLVWGSSYNEQFF
v_call: TRBV2; j_call: TRBJ2-1; cdr3_aa: CASTLGGTGGQFF
v_call: TRBV7-3; j_call: TRBJ1-1; cdr3_aa: CASSLTGGNTEAFF
v_call: TRBV6-2/TRBV6-3; j_call: TRBJ2-5; cdr3_aa: CASSYPQGSETQYF
v_call: TRBV7-2; j_call: TRBJ2-1; cdr3_aa: CASSWLGSLNEQFF